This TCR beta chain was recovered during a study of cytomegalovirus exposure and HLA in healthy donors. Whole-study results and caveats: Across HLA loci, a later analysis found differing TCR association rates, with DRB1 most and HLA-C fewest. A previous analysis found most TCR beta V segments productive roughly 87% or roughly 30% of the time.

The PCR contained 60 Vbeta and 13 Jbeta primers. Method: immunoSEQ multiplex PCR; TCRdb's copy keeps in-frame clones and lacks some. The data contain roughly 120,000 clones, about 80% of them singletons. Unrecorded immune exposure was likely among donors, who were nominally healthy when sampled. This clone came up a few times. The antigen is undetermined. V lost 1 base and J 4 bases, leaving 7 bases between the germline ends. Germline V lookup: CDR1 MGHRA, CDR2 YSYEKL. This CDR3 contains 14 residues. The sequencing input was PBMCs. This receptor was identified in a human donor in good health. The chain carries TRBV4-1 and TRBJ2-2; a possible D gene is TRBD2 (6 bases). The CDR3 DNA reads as TGCGCCAGCAGCCAAGTGGGGGGCACCGGGGAGCTGTTTTTT. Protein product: CASSQVGGTGELFF.